The T cell receptor beta chain under discussion was sequenced for a study of T cells in Graves' hyperthyroidism and ophthalmopathy. Study-wide findings and caveats: Among thyroid clonotypes expanded above 0.001, most also appeared in blood.

Amplification targeted TCR beta CDR3 regions from RNA transcripts. Using the HTBI primer set, a first-round RT-PCR was run on the TCR CDR3. One entry per CDR3 protein, called by TCRdb with MiXCR from the multiplex PCR reads. The repertoire includes roughly 380,000 distinct CDR3 sequences, roughly 13% of them detected once, and 8% to 13% sits in the top ten. This clonotype was recorded at least ten times. Its antigen is undetermined. What was sequenced was blood. The receptor's source is a woman aged 55-70 years with Graves' hyperthyroidism.

As DNA, the CDR3 is TGTGCCTGGAGTAGGACTAGTCCTACAGATGAGCAGTTCTTC. Protein: CAWSRTSPTDEQFF. The chain joins TRBV30 to TRBJ2-1; 7 bases map to TRBD2. The V and J ends lost 2 bases and 8 bases, in that order; junction bases with no gene match: 9. CDR3 length: 14 amino acids. From germline, CDR1 is GTSNPN and CDR2 SVGIG (reference sequence).